Many counts were recorded for the clone carrying this T cell receptor beta chain. These data originate in a study of Graves' ophthalmopathy and Graves' hyperthyroidism. The wider study: Hyperthyroidism was classified as stable if no ophthalmopathy occurred within 18 months of follow-up.

Beta-chain TCR CDR3 regions were amplified from RNA transcripts. Following a first-round RT-PCR that used HTBI primers, a second-round multiplex PCR was carried out. TCRdb independently ran MiXCR on the multiplex PCR reads; one entry per CDR3 protein. The table has about 590,000 distinct CDR3 sequences, about two fifths seen once. Germline loops: CDR1 SEHNR, CDR2 FQNEAQ (reference sequence). Trimming took 4 bases from V and 0 from J; bases not matched to a gene: 3. The CDR3 runs to 16 residues. Establishment of the diagnosis relied upon clinical symptoms, serum thyroxine, TRAb, thyroid ultrasound and orbital computed tomography.

Sequences were obtained from peripheral blood or thyroid tissue (not recorded which). This TCR came from an adult man with Graves' hyperthyroidism. The chain links TRBV7-9 to TRBJ2-7, with 13 bases that match TRBD2. The CDR3 bases are TGTGCCAGCAGCTCGGGGACTAGCGGGGTCTCCTACGAGCAGTACTTC. This translates into CASSSGTSGVSYEQYF.